This TCR beta chain was observed in a study of blood T cell repertoires in COVID-19. Profiled with immunoSEQ multiplex PCR; TCRdb holds only in-frame clones, not every one. The table has 120,000 or so clones, 82% seen once; the top ten hold approximately 15%. The CDR3 has 13 residues. The V segment lost 5 bases and the J segment 4 bases; nucleotides outside the gene matches: 3. Germline lookup yields CDR1 SQVTM and CDR2 ANQGSEA. The chain links TRBV29-1 to TRBJ1-5; 9 positions agree with TRBD1. Material for sequencing was peripheral blood. This receptor was obtained from a woman aged 55-69 years with acute or convalescent COVID-19. The CDR3 reads CSVPGQGNQPQHF. The CDR3, as DNA: TGCAGCGTTCCGGGACAGGGTAATCAGCCCCAGCATTTT. The full variable domain, its missing parts supplied by reference TRBV29-1 and TRBJ1-5, is SAVISQKPSRDICQRGTSLTIQCQVDSQVTMMFWYRQQPGQSLTLIATANQGSEATYESGFVIDKFPISRPNLTFSTLTVSNMSPEDSSIYLCSVPGQGNQPQHFGDGTRLSIL.